Each of the 29 T cell receptor beta chains below was sequenced from the same sample in a study of blood T cells in healthy people across ages. A second roughly 6 to 11 cycle PCR used barcoded and J-beta primers. TCRdb reprocessed the 5' RACE reads with MiXCR, giving one entry per CDR3 protein. The sample lists roughly 680,000 distinct CDR3 sequences, 45% to 50% occurring once. The sample was blood. The origin of the receptors is an older woman in good health.

There are a few counts of this clonotype. The V and J genes are TRBV27 and TRBJ2-5; possibly TRBD2 for D (6 bases). Near its end, the DNA agrees better with TRBJ2-7, so the J call may be wrong. Germline loops: CDR1 MNHEY, CDR2 SMNVEV (reference sequence). The CDR3 is 13 amino acids. In DNA, the CDR3 is TGTGCCAGCAGGCGGGATCGCACCTACGAGCAGTACTTC. Translated: CASRRDRTYEQYF.

The chain uses TRBV14 and TRBJ1-4, with D unresolved. From germline, CDR1 is SGHDN and CDR2 FVKESK. The CDR3 contains 14 residues. V was shortened by 1 base and J by 3 bases, with 6 bases between the two germline ends. The CDR3 here is CASSQVGANEKLFF. The CDR3 DNA is TGTGCCAGCAGCCAAGTCGGGGCTAATGAAAAACTGTTTTTT.

The chain links TRBV25-1 to TRBJ1-1; the D is unclear. V lost 2 bases to trimming and J lost 0 bases, with 1 base between them. This CDR3 has 12 amino acids. The germline V gene encodes CDR1 MGHDK and CDR2 SYGVNS. The chain's CDR3 is CASSEMNTEAFF. The DNA for the CDR3 is TGTGCCAGCAGTGAAATGAACACTGAAGCTTTCTTT.

The chain couples TRBV7-2 to TRBJ2-7; tentatively, D is TRBD2 (6 bases). The length of the CDR3 is 14 residues. The germline V gene encodes CDR1 SGHTA and CDR2 FQGNSA. V was shortened by 3 bases and J by 2 bases, with 11 bases between the two germline ends. The CDR3 nucleotides read TGTGCCAGCAGCTTTGGGCGGGACCCCTACGAGCAGTACTTC. This gives the protein CASSFGRDPYEQYF.

This clonotype has just a few counts. The chain recombines TRBV4-3 with TRBJ1-5; a weak D match, TRBD1 (6 bases). Deletions cut 4 bases from V and 7 bases from J, with 11 bases between. This CDR3 region has 13 residues. The germline V gene encodes CDR1 LGHNA and CDR2 YSLEER. The DNA of the CDR3 is TGCGCCAGCAGCCGTCACAGGGCCCAGCCCCAGCATTTT. Translation gives CASSRHRAQPQHF.

This clonotype occurred a few times. V usage is TRBV2 and J usage is TRBJ2-4; possibly TRBD1 for D (5 bases). The length of the CDR3 is 12 residues. The V gene lost 4 bases and the J gene lost 13 bases, with 14 bases spanning the gap. From germline, CDR1 is SNHLY and CDR2 FYNNEI. CDR3 coding DNA: TGTGCCAGCAGTGTGGGGCCCCAGGAGCAGTACTTC. It encodes CASSVGPQEQYF.

The J gene is TRBJ2-5, the V gene TRBV20-1; TRBD2 matches at 7 bases. Gene TRBJ2-7 matches the end of the DNA better, so the J call may be wrong. Per the germline V gene, CDR1 is DFQATT and CDR2 is SNEGSKA (reference sequence). The CDR3 is 10 residues long. The CDR3 nucleotides are TGCAGTGCGGGGGGGTACGAGCAGTACTTC. It specifies CSAGGYEQYF.

This clonotype was seen more than once but under ten times. The chain joins TRBV11-2 to TRBJ2-2; 7 bases agree with TRBD1. Trimming removed 3 bases from V and 5 bases from J; junction bases left unmatched: 6. Germline lookup yields CDR1 SGHAT and CDR2 FQNNGV. CDR3 length: 15 residues. The CDR3 is CASSLGDRATGELFF. The CDR3 DNA sequence: TGTGCCAGCAGCTTGGGCGACAGGGCAACCGGGGAGCTGTTTTTT.

The table lists this clonotype with a few counts. This chain uses TRBV6-5 with TRBJ2-7, with D possibly being TRBD2 (6 bases). This CDR3 contains 14 residues. V lost 5 bases and J 6 bases, leaving 17 bases between the germline ends. CDR1 is MNHEY and CDR2 is SVGAGI in the germline V gene. CDR3 sequence: CASSRPTSLSEQYF. In DNA, the CDR3 is TGTGCCAGCAGTCGACCGACTAGTCTCTCCGAGCAGTACTTC.

The rearrangement joins TRBV5-1 to TRBJ2-1; TRBD1 agrees at 7 bases. Germline trimming cut 4 bases from V and 5 bases from J; bases unmatched to any gene: 6. CDR3 size: 14 residues. Germline V gene data show CDR1 as SGHRS and CDR2 as YFSETQ. The CDR3 is CASSALTGNNEQFF. The CDR3 region has the DNA TGCGCCAGCAGCGCCCTGACAGGGAACAATGAGCAGTTCTTC.

The chain joins TRBV28 to TRBJ2-6; 9 bases agree with TRBD2. The J segment lost 0 bases and the V segment lost 6 bases, leaving 6 bases of the junction unmatched. The CDR3 runs to 17 residues. Germline values: CDR1 MDHEN, CDR2 SYDVKM. The CDR3 DNA follows: TGTGCCAGCAGGTCAACTAGCGGGTACTCTGGGGCCAACGTCCTGACTTTC. Its translation is CASRSTSGYSGANVLTF.

This clonotype was seen more than once but under ten times. The chain combines TRBV10-3 with TRBJ2-3, with 8 bases lining up with TRBD2. This CDR3 region has 17 residues. Germline V lookup: CDR1 ENHRY, CDR2 SYGVKD. The V segment lost 2 bases and the J segment 0 bases; nucleotides outside the gene matches: 7. The CDR3 nucleotides are TGTGCCATCAGTGAGGGGACTAGAAACCCTAGCACAGATACGCAGTATTTT. As protein: CAISEGTRNPSTDTQYF.

This chain links TRBV2 with TRBJ1-2; TRBD1 matches at 8 bases. V gave up 2 bases and J gave up 3 bases; unmatched junction bases: 5. This CDR3 has 15 amino acids. In germline, CDR1 is SNHLY, CDR2 FYNNEI. CDR3 coding DNA: TGTGCCAGCAGTGAAACCGGGACAGGATACTATGGCTACACCTTC. This codes for CASSETGTGYYGYTF.

V is TRBV6-6 and J is TRBJ1-6; unclear D gene. The CDR3 covers 13 residues. CDR1 MNHNY and CDR2 SVGAGI come from the germline V gene (reference sequence). Trimming stripped 5 bases from V and 5 bases from J, with 7 bases between. This CDR3 is CASSDPHNSPLHF. The CDR3 DNA reads TGTGCCAGCAGTGATCCCCATAATTCACCCCTCCACTTT.

This clonotype turned up a few times. This chain joins TRBV2 and TRBJ2-4; D is perhaps TRBD2 (7 bases). The CDR3 sequence is 14 residues long. The V end was cut by 4 bases, the J end by 3 bases, with 10 bases between. Germline V gene data show CDR1 as SNHLY and CDR2 as FYNNEI. The CDR3 here is CASSGEGVKNIQYF. The CDR3 nucleotides read TGTGCCAGCAGTGGGGAGGGGGTCAAAAACATTCAGTACTTC.

This clonotype was seen only a few times. The gene calls are TRBV5-1 and TRBJ1-2, with TRBD1 matching 10 bases. The CDR3 sequence is 14 residues long. Germline V lookup: CDR1 SGHRS, CDR2 YFSETQ. With 4 bases clipped from V and 8 bases from J, the junction kept 8 bases outside the gene matches. CDR3 bases: TGCGCCAGCAGCCAAACCGGGACAGGGGAAGGCTACACCTTC. Its translation is CASSQTGTGEGYTF.

This clonotype came up a few times. CDR3 region: CASTEPGRRKEETQYF. DNA for the CDR3: TGTGCCAGCACAGAACCGGGACGAAGGAAAGAAGAGACCCAGTACTTC. The chain combines TRBV6-7 with TRBJ2-5; the D call may be TRBD1 or TRBD2 (5 bases each). TRBV6-7 is an open reading frame whose function is uncertain. CDR3 length: 16 residues. The germline V and J ends were trimmed by 7 bases and 3 bases, with 21 bases remaining between them.

The sample holds a few counts of this clonotype. This chain joins TRBV29-1 and TRBJ2-7, with D perhaps matching TRBD2 (5 bases). CDR1 and CDR2 (germline): SQVTM, ANQGSEA. This CDR3 contains 10 residues. The ends were cut back, 4 bases at V and 5 bases at J, with 6 bases in the middle. This CDR3 reads CSVAGDEQYF. The DNA of the CDR3 is TGCAGCGTTGCCGGGGACGAGCAGTACTTC.

About this clonotype: Mismatch with germline at one junction end may stem from a read error. The V and J genes are TRBV5-1 and TRBJ2-5; D remains ambiguous. Germline CDR1 SGHRS, CDR2 YFSETQ. This CDR3 comprises 12 residues. The CDR3 spells CANSMLQETQYF. In DNA, the CDR3 is TGCGCCAACAGCATGCTCCAAGAGACCCAGTACTTC.

As for this clonotype: This may be a read error: a much more frequent sequence differs by one nucleotide. The V gene is TRBV29-1, the J gene TRBJ2-5; 13 nucleotides agree with TRBD2. This CDR3 comprises 13 residues. Per the germline V gene, CDR1 is SQVTM and CDR2 is ANQGSEA. This CDR3 is CSVTSLAGGTRYF. Here the CDR3 DNA reads TGCAGCGTCACATCACTAGCGGGAGGGACCCGGTACTTC.

This chain connects TRBV5-5 to TRBJ1-1, with D possibly matching TRBD1 (5 bases). The germline V and J ends were trimmed by 3 bases and 5 bases, with 14 bases remaining between them. There are 14 residues in the CDR3. The germline CDR1 and CDR2 sequences are SGHKS and YYEKEE (reference sequence). CDR3 sequence reads: CASSSGGTRTEAFF. CDR3 DNA sequence: TGTGCCAGCAGCTCCGGAGGGACTCGAACTGAAGCTTTCTTT.

CDR3 loop: CASSSASGRWTDTQYF. CDR3 nucleotide sequence: TGTGCCAGCAGCTCAGCTAGCGGGAGATGGACAGATACGCAGTATTTT. The J gene is TRBJ2-3, the V gene TRBV7-9; TRBD2 agrees at 10 bases. Germline CDR1 and CDR2: SEHNR and FQNEAQ (reference sequence). The CDR3 sequence is 16 residues long. V lost 4 bases to trimming and J lost 3 bases; unmatched junction nucleotides: 7.

The V call is TRBV27, the J call TRBJ2-7; D call uncertain. TRBJ2-5 explains the end of the DNA better; the J call may be wrong. The CDR3 runs 14 residues. CDR1 and CDR2 from the germline V gene are MNHEY and SMNVEV (reference sequence). The CDR3 DNA reads as TGTGCCAGCAGTCCGTCGTTACCTCGAGGGACCCAGTACTTC. This gives the protein CASSPSLPRGTQYF.

This chain joins TRBV9 and TRBJ2-3, with D perhaps matching TRBD2 (5 bases). Germline V gives CDR1 SGDLS, CDR2 YYNGEE. This CDR3 contains 16 residues. Trimming took off 0 bases at V and 2 bases at J, with 13 bases between the two ends. The CDR3 DNA reads TGTGCCAGCAGCGTAGGGCAGCGGAGCCTCACAGATACGCAGTATTTT. This gives the protein CASSVGQRSLTDTQYF.

V is TRBV28 and J is TRBJ2-3; D perhaps matches TRBD2 (6 bases). CDR1 and CDR2 from the germline V gene are MDHEN and SYDVKM. The CDR3 extends over 13 amino acids. The V end lost 6 bases, the J end lost 2 bases, and 9 bases lay between the germline ends. This CDR3 is CASREGNTDTQYF. CDR3 coding DNA: TGTGCCAGCAGGGAGGGGAACACAGATACGCAGTATTTT.

The chain employs TRBV6-2 or TRBV6-3 and TRBJ2-7; possibly TRBD1 for D (5 bases). CDR3 length: 15 residues. Trimming left V 5 bases short and J 0 bases short, with 14 bases between. Germline V lookup: CDR1 MNHEY, CDR2 SVGEGT. The CDR3 loop is CASSTPTTVSYEQYF. The DNA of the CDR3 is TGTGCCAGCAGTACTCCAACGACAGTCTCCTACGAGCAGTACTTC.

Turning to this clonotype: A read error may produce the germline difference seen at one junction end. The chain carries TRBV7-8 and TRBJ2-1; D is undetermined. This CDR3 is 17 amino acids long. Per germline, CDR1 SGHVS and CDR2 FQNEAQ. This CDR3 is CASSLEGRIGSYNKQFF. In nucleotides, the CDR3 is TGTGCCAGCAGCTTAGAGGGCAGAATCGGCTCCTACAATAAGCAGTTCTTC.

This clonotype has just a few counts. For the CDR3, the DNA is TGTGCCAGCAATCGACTAGCGGGAGGGCCGGGTGAGCAGTTCTTC. Translated: CASNRLAGGPGEQFF. The V and J genes are TRBV28 and TRBJ2-1, with 14 positions matching TRBD2. The germline CDR1 and CDR2 sequences are MDHEN and SYDVKM. The junction had 8 bases not matched to a gene; V was cut back by 7 bases and J by 9 bases. The CDR3 totals 15 residues.

The CDR3 here is CASSPWELAGALGEQYF. The CDR3 bases are TGTGCCAGCAGCCCATGGGAACTAGCGGGAGCTTTAGGCGAGCAGTACTTC. The rearrangement joins TRBV7-2 to TRBJ2-7, with 11 bases identical to TRBD2. With V trimmed by 5 bases and J by 6 bases, 15 bases remained unmatched. The germline CDR1 and CDR2 sequences are SGHTA and FQGNSA. The CDR3 has 17 residues.